This T cell receptor (beta chain) was found in a study of CD8+ T cells in alopecia areata. Findings and caveats of the study: Higher clonality was seen in lesional scalp than in normal scalp, especially in alopecia totalis/universalis. With patients, TCR sharing proved less clear than in mice, a difference possibly related to HLA.

This CDR3 has 16 amino acids. Germline loops: CDR1 SQVTM, CDR2 ANQGSEA. Peripheral blood samples and lesional scalp punch biopsies were obtained from alopecia areata patients. In the case of this clone: Its antigen is unidentified. One end of the junction does not line up with germline, which may come from a read error. In the same sample, other DNA sequences code for this CDR3.

cDNA prepared by RNA extraction and subsequent reverse transcription served as the template for sequencing. Generated by immunoSEQ multiplex PCR, the TCRdb table keeps only in-frame clones and is missing some. The sample lists tens of thousands of clones, 44% occurring once. The TCR comes from a human donor with alopecia areata. What was sequenced was NKG2D-low CD8+ T cells sorted from blood. This chain uses TRBV29-1 with TRBJ2-1; maybe TRBD2 (5 bases). The CDR3 sequence is CSVEAGGPSSYNEQFF. In nucleotides, the CDR3 is TGCAGCGTCGAAGCAGGCGGGCCGAGCTCCTACAATGAGCAGTTCTTC.